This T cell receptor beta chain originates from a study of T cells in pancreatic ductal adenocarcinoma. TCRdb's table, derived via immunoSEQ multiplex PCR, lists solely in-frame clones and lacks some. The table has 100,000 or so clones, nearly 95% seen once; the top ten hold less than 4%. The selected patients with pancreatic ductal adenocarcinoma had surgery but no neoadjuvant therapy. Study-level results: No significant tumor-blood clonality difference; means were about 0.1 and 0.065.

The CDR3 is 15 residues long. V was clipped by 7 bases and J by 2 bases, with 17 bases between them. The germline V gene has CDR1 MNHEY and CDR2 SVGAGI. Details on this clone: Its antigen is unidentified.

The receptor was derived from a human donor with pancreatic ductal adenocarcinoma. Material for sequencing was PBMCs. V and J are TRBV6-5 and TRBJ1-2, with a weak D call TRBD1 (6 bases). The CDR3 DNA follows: TGTGCCAGCATGTTTCTCTGGACAGCAAACTATGGCTACACCTTC. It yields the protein CASMFLWTANYGYTF.